This is a list of T cell receptor beta chains from one sample in a study of blood T cell repertoires in COVID-19. Profiled with immunoSEQ multiplex PCR; TCRdb holds only in-frame clones, not every one. The repertoire holds tens of thousands of clones, with approximately 80% as singletons. The specimen was peripheral blood. The receptors here all came from a human donor in a cohort sampled during active COVID-19. Both conserved end residues are part of each CDR3. A D gene is named only where the DNA matches it firmly. Clone size is stated in some rows and not others, as once, few, many or a class when expanded.

size	V	length	D	J	DNA	CDR3
.	TRBV7-9	17	.	TRBJ2-3	TGTGCCAGCAGCTCCCTCATCGGGGGGCTAGCAACAGATACGCAGTATTTT	CASSSLIGGLATDTQYF
.	TRBV18	16	.	TRBJ1-1	TGTGCCAGCTCGTCCTACAGGCAATTGAAGGACACTGAAGCTTTCTTT	CASSSYRQLKDTEAFF
.	TRBV30	13	.	TRBJ1-2	TGTGCCTGCCGGACGGACTCCCCCTATGGCTACACCTTC	CACRTDSPYGYTF
.	TRBV28	14	TRBD2	TRBJ2-7	TGTGCCACACAGGGACTAGCGGGAGGTTACGAGCAGTACTTC	CATQGLAGGYEQYF
.	TRBV2	15	.	TRBJ2-3	TGTGCCAGCAGTGAAACGTTAGCGGTCACAGATACGCAGTATTTT	CASSETLAVTDTQYF
few	TRBV4-3	18	.	TRBJ2-3	TGCGCCAGCAGCCGAGGAACCTGGGCGGGACGAGTCACAGATACGCAGTATTTT	CASSRGTWAGRVTDTQYF
.	TRBV11-2	18	TRBD2	TRBJ2-2	TGTGCCAGCCGCAGCTTCTTGGCTTTAGCGGGAGTCCCCGGGGAGCTGTTTTTT	CASRSFLALAGVPGELFF
.	TRBV29-1	12	.	TRBJ2-5	TGCAGCGTTGTGGTGACAACGGAGACCCAGTACTTC	CSVVVTTETQYF
.	TRBV7-2	16	TRBD2	TRBJ2-2	TGTGCCAGCAAACAGGAGGGGCTAGCGGGATCCGGGGAGCTGTTTTTT	CASKQEGLAGSGELFF
.	TRBV7-9	12	.	TRBJ1-1	TGTGCCAGCAGCTTCCGTCGCAGGGAAGCTTTCTTT	CASSFRRREAFF
.	TRBV6-5	13	.	TRBJ1-1	TGTGCCAGCAACAGGGTGATTGGCACTGAAGCTTTCTTT	CASNRVIGTEAFF
.	TRBV10-3	16	TRBD1	TRBJ2-1	TGTGCCATCAGGGAATGGGACAGTCCTCCCTACAATGAGCAGTTCTTC	CAIREWDSPPYNEQFF
.	TRBV7-2	15	TRBD2	TRBJ2-7	TGTGCCAGCAGCTTAGCGGTGGCGGGGGGCTACGAGCAGTACTTC	CASSLAVAGGYEQYF
.	TRBV7-2	17	.	TRBJ2-3	TGTGCCAGCAGCGACTCCATGGCGGGGGCTAGCACAGATACGCAGTATTTT	CASSDSMAGASTDTQYF
.	TRBV19	15	.	TRBJ1-3	TGTGCCAGTAGTCCCCCGGGACTGAGGGGAAACACCATATATTTT	CASSPPGLRGNTIYF
.	TRBV3-1/TRBV3-2	16	.	TRBJ2-5	TGTGCCAGCAGCCGACAACTGAGGACTCTTGGGGAGACCCAGTACTTC	CASSRQLRTLGETQYF
.	TRBV30	15	TRBD1	TRBJ1-2	TGTGCCTGGAGTGTTACAGGGGTTGGAGGCTATGGCTACACCTTC	CAWSVTGVGGYGYTF
few	TRBV27	13	.	TRBJ2-4	TGTGCCAGCAGTTACTCCCCTAAAAACATTCAGTACTTC	CASSYSPKNIQYF
.	TRBV21-1	18	.	TRBJ2-7	TGTGCCAGCAGCAAAGGGGACAGGGGGCGCGGAAGGGCCTACGAGCAGTACTTC	CASSKGDRGRGRAYEQYF
.	TRBV20-1	11	.	TRBJ2-2	TGCAGTGCTAGACGGGCCGGGGAGCTGTTTTTT	CSARRAGELFF
.	TRBV6-1	14	TRBD1	TRBJ2-3	TGTGCCAGCAGCGACAGGGGGGTTCCAGATACGCAGTATTTT	CASSDRGVPDTQYF
.	TRBV7-8	15	TRBD1	TRBJ2-5	TGTGCCAGCAGCGAGTACAGGGGGCGCCAAGAGACCCAGTACTTC	CASSEYRGRQETQYF
.	TRBV15	14	.	TRBJ1-4	TGTGCCACCAGCAGAGATTTTCGGGGTGAAAAACTGTTTTTT	CATSRDFRGEKLFF
.	TRBV30	13	.	TRBJ1-6	TGTGCCTGGAGTGAACAGAAGAGTTCACCCCTCCACTTT	CAWSEQKSSPLHF
.	TRBV5-1	15	.	TRBJ2-1	TGCGCCAGCAGCGGATGGGCGGGGGCCACGGGTGAGCAGTTCTTC	CASSGWAGATGEQFF
.	TRBV29-1	13	TRBD1	TRBJ1-5	TGCAGCGTTCCGGGACAGGGATACCAGCCCCAGCATTTT	CSVPGQGYQPQHF
.	TRBV3-1/TRBV3-2	14	TRBD1	TRBJ2-7	TGTGCCAGCAGCCAGGACAGGCGGTTCTACGAGCAGTACTTC	CASSQDRRFYEQYF
few	TRBV29-1	11	.	TRBJ1-3	TGCAGCGGCTCGGCTGGAAACACCATATATTTT	CSGSAGNTIYF
few	TRBV28	18	.	TRBJ2-6	TGTGCCAGCAGTTTTTCCCACGCGGCCGGCACTGGGGCCAACGTCCTGACTTTC	CASSFSHAAGTGANVLTF
.	TRBV6-6	14	.	TRBJ2-1	TGTGCCAGCATCCCTTTAGGGGTTGGGAATGAGCAGTTCTTC	CASIPLGVGNEQFF
.	TRBV27	16	TRBD1	TRBJ2-2	TGTGCCAGCAGTCTAGGAGGACAGGGTTTCACCGGGGAGCTGTTTTTT	CASSLGGQGFTGELFF
.	TRBV7-3	15	.	TRBJ2-5	TGTGCCAGCAGCGATACCAAGCAGGGGGGAGAGACCCAGTACTTC	CASSDTKQGGETQYF
few	TRBV13	14	.	TRBJ2-7	TGTGCCAGCAGCTCAATAGCGGTAGCACGAGAGCAGTACTTC	CASSSIAVAREQYF
.	TRBV19	15	TRBD2	TRBJ2-7	TGTGCCAGTAGTACCTCCGGGAGGCTCTCCTACGAGCAGTACTTC	CASSTSGRLSYEQYF
.	TRBV21-1	15	.	TRBJ1-5	TGTGCCAGCAGCAAAGAACCCGGGGGCAATCAGCCCCAGCATTTT	CASSKEPGGNQPQHF
.	TRBV19	15	TRBD1	TRBJ2-3	TGTGCCAGTAGTAACGGACAGGGAAAAACAGATACGCAGTATTTT	CASSNGQGKTDTQYF
.	TRBV7-2	16	TRBD2	TRBJ2-3	TGTGCCAGCAGCTTAGGAGTGCGGGAGAGCACAGATACGCAGTATTTT	CASSLGVRESTDTQYF
.	TRBV5-6	12	.	TRBJ2-3	TGTGCCAGCAGCTTTAGTAGATATACGCAGTATTTT	CASSFSRYTQYF
.	TRBV2	16	TRBD1	TRBJ2-5	TGTGCCAGCAGGAGGGGACAGGGGGTTCGCCAAGAGACCCAGTACTTC	CASRRGQGVRQETQYF
.	TRBV9	12	.	TRBJ2-3	TGTGCCAGCAGCCCCACCGGGGAGAGGCAGTATTTT	CASSPTGERQYF
once	TRBV6-2/TRBV6-3	15	TRBD2	TRBJ2-1	TGTGCCAGCAGTACCGGGGGAGCGGGGGGGAATGAGCAGTTCTTC	CASSTGGAGGNEQFF
.	TRBV19	13	.	TRBJ2-7	TGTGCCAGTAGTATCCAACTAGGTTTCGGGCAGTACTTC	CASSIQLGFGQYF
.	TRBV5-1	13	TRBD1	TRBJ2-7	TGCGCCAGCCATACAGGGGGCGTGGAGGAGCAGTACTTC	CASHTGGVEEQYF
.	TRBV20-1	16	.	TRBJ2-1	TGCAGTGCTAGTCCTTCGCGTTTCGCCTCCTACAATGAGCAGTTCTTC	CSASPSRFASYNEQFF
.	TRBV27	13	.	TRBJ2-7	TGTGCCAGCAGTTTTTCGGGCAGGGACGAGCAGTACTTC	CASSFSGRDEQYF
.	TRBV6-5	14	TRBD2	TRBJ2-3	TGTGCCAGCTTAGCGGGAGGGCCCACAGATACGCAGTATTTT	CASLAGGPTDTQYF
.	TRBV7-2	14	TRBD2	TRBJ2-7	TGTGCCAGCAGCGGAGCGGGGGGAAGCCACGAGCAGTACTTC	CASSGAGGSHEQYF
.	TRBV28	18	TRBD2	TRBJ2-1	TGTGCCAGCAGTTTACCTACCCTGGGACTAGCGGGAGGAAATGAGCAGTTCTTC	CASSLPTLGLAGGNEQFF
once	TRBV7-6	15	TRBD1	TRBJ2-7	TGTGCCAGCAGCTCGACGACAGGGGGAGACTACGAGCAGTACTTC	CASSSTTGGDYEQYF
few	TRBV5-5	15	.	TRBJ2-7	TGTGCCAGCAGCAACGTGCCCCGGGGTGATGACGAGCAGTACTTC	CASSNVPRGDDEQYF
.	TRBV2	15	.	TRBJ1-5	TGTGCCAGCAGAACTTGGGACAATAGCAATCAGCCCCAGCATTTT	CASRTWDNSNQPQHF
.	TRBV7-2	16	TRBD2	TRBJ2-3	TGTGCCAGCAGCTTAGCGGCTAGCGGGAGGGTGAATACGCAGTATTTT	CASSLAASGRVNTQYF
.	TRBV28	12	.	TRBJ2-7	TGTGCCAGCAGCAGGTTAATCTACGAGCAGTACTTC	CASSRLIYEQYF
.	TRBV30	15	.	TRBJ1-3	TGTGCCTGGAGAGACTACGCCGCTCCTGGAAACACCATATATTTT	CAWRDYAAPGNTIYF
.	TRBV29-1	14	TRBD1	TRBJ2-5	TGCAGCGTTGAACCCCAGGGGGTCCCAGAGACCCAGTACTTC	CSVEPQGVPETQYF
.	TRBV7-3	18	TRBD2	TRBJ2-2	TGTGCCAGCAGCTTAAAAAGCAGTAGCGGGAGCAAGGCCGGGGAGCTGTTTTTT	CASSLKSSSGSKAGELFF
.	TRBV15	16	.	TRBJ2-6	TGTGCCACCAGCAGAGAACAGGGACCTGGGGCCAACGTCCTGACTTTC	CATSREQGPGANVLTF
.	TRBV5-1	16	TRBD2	TRBJ2-5	TGCGCCAGCAGCCAGACATGGGCTAGCGGGAGAGAGACCCAGTACTTC	CASSQTWASGRETQYF
.	TRBV7-3	15	.	TRBJ2-7	TGTGCCAGCAGCTTAATAAGGGAGCGTGGCTACGAGCAGTACTTC	CASSLIRERGYEQYF
.	TRBV4-3	18	TRBD1	TRBJ2-7	TGCGCCAGCAGCCAAGATCGGGACAGGGGGACCCTATTCTACGAGCAGTACTTC	CASSQDRDRGTLFYEQYF